The rows below give T cell receptor beta chains drawn from one sample of a study of blood T cell repertoires in COVID-19. Assay: immunoSEQ multiplex PCR; the TCRdb copy retains only in-frame clones and omits some. The sample contains around 230,000 clones, about nine tenths of which appear only once. Sample: PBMCs or T cells enriched from blood (not recorded which). These receptors were taken from a middle-aged woman with acute COVID-19. Both conserved end residues are part of each CDR3. Fields, in order: V gene, J gene, D gene, clone size, CDR3 DNA, CDR3 protein. D genes are given only for firm matches. Size values are once, few and many counts, or a class for expanded clones, and some rows have none.

TRBV29-1	TRBJ1-2	NA	NA	TGCAGCGTGGCGGGATTCTACCTGGGTGGCTACACCTTC	CSVAGFYLGGYTF
TRBV12-3/TRBV12-4	TRBJ1-1	NA	once	TGTGCCAGCATGGCAGGGTTGAACACTGAAGCTTTCTTT	CASMAGLNTEAFF
TRBV6-6	TRBJ2-3	NA	NA	TGTGCCAGCAGTTACTCTAGCGGAATGAGCACAGATACGCAGTATTTT	CASSYSSGMSTDTQYF
TRBV18	TRBJ1-6	NA	NA	TGTGCCAGCTCACCCGGGGGGCCTAATTCACCCCTCCACTTT	CASSPGGPNSPLHF
TRBV30	TRBJ2-3	NA	NA	TGTGCCTGGAGTTTAGGGGGAGCAGATACGCAGTATTTT	CAWSLGGADTQYF
TRBV5-1	TRBJ2-1	TRBD2	NA	TGCGCCAGCAGCCCCCTTGTGACTAGCGGGGGGTACAATGAGCAGTTCTTC	CASSPLVTSGGYNEQFF
TRBV27	TRBJ1-5	TRBD1	NA	TGTGCCAGCAGTCTAGGGACAGGGAATCAGCCCCAGCATTTT	CASSLGTGNQPQHF
TRBV11-2	TRBJ2-3	NA	NA	TGTGCCAGCAGCTTAGAACAGGGTGGAGCAGATACGCAGTATTTT	CASSLEQGGADTQYF
TRBV5-1	TRBJ1-1	TRBD1	NA	TGCGCCAGCAGCATAGGGACAGGGTCGGCGAACACTGAAGCTTTCTTT	CASSIGTGSANTEAFF
TRBV3-1/TRBV3-2	TRBJ2-1	TRBD2	NA	TGTGCCAGCAGCCAAGGACGGGGACTAGCGGGGGGAAATAATGAGCAGTTCTTC	CASSQGRGLAGGNNEQFF
TRBV21-1	TRBJ2-5	NA	NA	TGTGCCAGCAGCAAAGTTTTCCGGGAGACCCAGTACTTC	CASSKVFRETQYF
TRBV9	TRBJ1-1	NA	NA	TGTGCCAGCAGCCCCCGCCTGGGCAAGAACACTGAAGCTTTCTTT	CASSPRLGKNTEAFF
TRBV7-8	TRBJ1-2	NA	NA	TGTGCCAGCAGCTTAAGCGGGAGTAGGGGCTACACCTTC	CASSLSGSRGYTF
TRBV12-5	TRBJ1-5	NA	NA	TGTGCTAGTGGTCTTGGTCAGGGGCCCCAGCATTTT	CASGLGQGPQHF
TRBV9	TRBJ2-7	TRBD2	NA	TGTGCCAGCAGCGAGGGGCTAGCGGGGGCATCCGAGCAGTACTTC	CASSEGLAGASEQYF
TRBV5-1	TRBJ2-7	NA	NA	TGCGCCAGCAGCTTGACCCCACCACCCGGACGGGAAGTTAGGAGCTCCTACGAGCAGTACTTC	CASSLTPPPGREVRSSYEQYF
TRBV4-1	TRBJ1-1	NA	NA	TGCGCCAGCAGCCAATACATCGACGGAGGAACTGAAGCTTTCTTT	CASSQYIDGGTEAFF
TRBV5-8	TRBJ1-1	TRBD1	once	TGTGCCAGCAGCTCATGGACAGGGATCTCTGAAGCTTTCTTT	CASSSWTGISEAFF
TRBV27	TRBJ1-2	TRBD1	NA	TGTGCCAGCAGTTTCTGGACAGGGGGCGCAGGGTATGGCTACACCTTC	CASSFWTGGAGYGYTF
TRBV6-5	TRBJ1-2	NA	NA	TGTGCCAGCAGTTACTCCCCCTCAGGGAACTATGGCTACACCTTC	CASSYSPSGNYGYTF
TRBV29-1	TRBJ1-4	TRBD1	once	TGCAGCGGGGCAGGGGGCACTAATGAAAAACTGTTTTTT	CSGAGGTNEKLFF
TRBV2	TRBJ2-7	NA	NA	TGTGCCAGCAGTGCGGACAGATACGAGCAGTACTTC	CASSADRYEQYF
TRBV30	TRBJ2-2	NA	NA	TGTGCCTGGAGCGGGGATACCGGGGAGCTGTTTTTT	CAWSGDTGELFF
TRBV2	TRBJ1-1	NA	NA	TGTGCCAGCAGGCCCCTGAGCTCCCTGGACACTGAAGCTTTCTTT	CASRPLSSLDTEAFF
TRBV5-4	TRBJ2-2	NA	NA	TGTGCCAGCACCCGTTCGCAGGTCACCGGGGAGCTGTTTTTT	CASTRSQVTGELFF